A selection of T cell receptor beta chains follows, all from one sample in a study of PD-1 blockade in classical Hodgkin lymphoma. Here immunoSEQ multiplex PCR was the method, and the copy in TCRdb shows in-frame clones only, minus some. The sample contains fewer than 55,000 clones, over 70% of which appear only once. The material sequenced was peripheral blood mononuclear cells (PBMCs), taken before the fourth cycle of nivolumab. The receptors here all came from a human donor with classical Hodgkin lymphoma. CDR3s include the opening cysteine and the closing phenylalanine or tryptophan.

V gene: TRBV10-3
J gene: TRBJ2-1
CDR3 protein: CAISEYLAGSSYNEQFF

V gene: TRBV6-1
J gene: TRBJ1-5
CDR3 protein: CASSEAGGAYQPQHF

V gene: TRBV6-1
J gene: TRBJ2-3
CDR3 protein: CASSVGQHTDTQYF

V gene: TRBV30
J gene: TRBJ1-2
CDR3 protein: CAWRADRTTFGYTF

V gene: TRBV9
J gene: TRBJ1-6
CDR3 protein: CASSVDRAGSPLHF

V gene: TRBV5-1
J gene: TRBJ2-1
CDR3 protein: CASSIWTSGSYNEQFF

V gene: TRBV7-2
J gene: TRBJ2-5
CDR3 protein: CASSLAGARETQYF

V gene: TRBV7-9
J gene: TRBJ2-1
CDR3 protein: CASSLATAGGPGNEQFF

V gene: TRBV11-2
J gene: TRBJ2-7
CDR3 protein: CASSFSGTGRDEQYF

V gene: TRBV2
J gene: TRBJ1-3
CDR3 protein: CASPQETSGNTIYF

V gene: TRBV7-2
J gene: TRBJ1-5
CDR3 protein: CASSLGRTNQPQHF

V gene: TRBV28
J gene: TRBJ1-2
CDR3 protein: CASSLLSTGYTF

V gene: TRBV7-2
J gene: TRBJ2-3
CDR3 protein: CASSLKSNVLDTQYF

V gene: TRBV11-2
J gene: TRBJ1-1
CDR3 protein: CASSHSPTGYGTEAFF

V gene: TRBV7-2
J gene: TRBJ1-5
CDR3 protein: CASSLGTGLGGQPQHF

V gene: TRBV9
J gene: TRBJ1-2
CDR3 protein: CASSVVAGGSGYTF

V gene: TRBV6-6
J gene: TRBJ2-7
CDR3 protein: CASRITSGSSEQYF

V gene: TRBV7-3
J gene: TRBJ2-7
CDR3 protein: CASSLSAFSYEQYF

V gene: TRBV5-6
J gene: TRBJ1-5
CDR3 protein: CASSLGLLGQPQHF

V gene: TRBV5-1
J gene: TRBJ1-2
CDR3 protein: CASSFNRDRGGYTF

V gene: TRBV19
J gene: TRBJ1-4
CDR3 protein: CASHGRDRFLEKLFF

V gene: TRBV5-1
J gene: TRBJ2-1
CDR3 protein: CASSLGRLDDEQFF

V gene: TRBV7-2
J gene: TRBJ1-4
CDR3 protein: CASSRDYNEKLFF

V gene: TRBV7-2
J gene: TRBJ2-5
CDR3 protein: CASSLAAILQETQYF

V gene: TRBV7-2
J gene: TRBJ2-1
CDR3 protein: CASSLEGTDYNEQFF

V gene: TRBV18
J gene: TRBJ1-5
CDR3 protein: CASSPTNNQPQHF

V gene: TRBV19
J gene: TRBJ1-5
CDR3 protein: CASSTQGIVQPQHF

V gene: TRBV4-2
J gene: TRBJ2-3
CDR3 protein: CASSRASGTDTQYF

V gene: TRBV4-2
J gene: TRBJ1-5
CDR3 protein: CASSPSRISNQPQHF

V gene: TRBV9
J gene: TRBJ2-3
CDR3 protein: CASSVGSGTDTQYF

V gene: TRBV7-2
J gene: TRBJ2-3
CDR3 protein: CASSNRDHTDTQYF

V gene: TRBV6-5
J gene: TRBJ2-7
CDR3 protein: CAIGGVEQYF

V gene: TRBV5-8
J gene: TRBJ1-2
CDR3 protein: CASSLAGIHGYTF

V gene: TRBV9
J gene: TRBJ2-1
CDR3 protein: CASSVGTSGSGNEQFF

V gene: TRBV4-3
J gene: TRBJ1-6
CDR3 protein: CASSHDRVAPLHF

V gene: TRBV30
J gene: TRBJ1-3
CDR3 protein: CAWSEVGLRGNTIYF

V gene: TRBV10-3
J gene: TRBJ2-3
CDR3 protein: CAISDSLTAGRNTDTQYF

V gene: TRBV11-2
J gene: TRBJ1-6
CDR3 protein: CASSFNIADSPLHF

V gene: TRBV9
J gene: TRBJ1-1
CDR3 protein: CASSVGRGTEAFF

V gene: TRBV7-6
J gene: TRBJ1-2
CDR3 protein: CASSLTQGASGYTF

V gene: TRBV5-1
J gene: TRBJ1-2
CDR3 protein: CASSRGGSYGYTF

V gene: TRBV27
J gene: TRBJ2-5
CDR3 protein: CASSLRDRVETQYF

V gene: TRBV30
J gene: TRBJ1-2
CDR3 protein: CAWSPPLGGYTF

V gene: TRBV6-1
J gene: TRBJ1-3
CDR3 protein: CASSETTGWNTIYF

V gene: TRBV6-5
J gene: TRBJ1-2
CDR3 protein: CASSSTGDYGYTF

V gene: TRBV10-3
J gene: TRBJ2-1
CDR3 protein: CAISDLSSGTDEQFF

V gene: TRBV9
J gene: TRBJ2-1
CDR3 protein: CASSFRPTSAIGNEQFF

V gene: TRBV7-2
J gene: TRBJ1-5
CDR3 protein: CASSPASNQPQHF

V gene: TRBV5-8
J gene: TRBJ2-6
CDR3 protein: CASSLVPAGANVLTF

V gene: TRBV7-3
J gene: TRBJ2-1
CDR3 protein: CASSVTSDEQFF

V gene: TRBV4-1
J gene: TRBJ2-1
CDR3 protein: CASSQDTGREQFF

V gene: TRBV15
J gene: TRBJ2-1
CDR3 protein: CATSRDGQPPYNEQFF

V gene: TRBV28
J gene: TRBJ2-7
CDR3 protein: CASSLYGSLSYEQYF

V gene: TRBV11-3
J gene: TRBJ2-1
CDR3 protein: CASSLIRQGIGNEQFF

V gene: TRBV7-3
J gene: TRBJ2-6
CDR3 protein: CASSLSGQGFVLTF

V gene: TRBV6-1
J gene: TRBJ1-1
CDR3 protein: CASSKYTEAFF

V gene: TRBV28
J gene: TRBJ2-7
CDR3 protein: CASSTPGGYEQYF

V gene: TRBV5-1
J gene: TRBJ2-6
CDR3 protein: CASSPDFSSGANVLTF

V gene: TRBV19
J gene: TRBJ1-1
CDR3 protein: CASTPGRVRDAFF